A single sample gave rise to the 5 T cell receptor beta chains below, sequenced in a study of blood T cells in healthy people across ages. A sample-barcoded 5' primer and a J-beta primer mix were used in a second PCR of roughly 7 to 12 cycles. One entry per CDR3 protein, called by TCRdb with MiXCR from the 5' RACE reads. The data contain over a million distinct CDR3 sequences, 42% of them singletons. Sequencing was carried out using blood. The receptors here all came from a young woman in good health.

This clonotype was seen only a few times. The chain couples TRBV20-1 to TRBJ1-5; TRBD1 might be the D (6 bases). The CDR3 sequence is 15 residues long. Trimming removed 0 bases at V and 7 bases at J, with 16 bases between. From germline, CDR1 is DFQATT and CDR2 SNEGSKA (reference sequence). The CDR3 is CSARDSAGVDQPQHF. Here the CDR3 DNA reads TGCAGTGCTAGAGATTCGGCAGGGGTCGACCAGCCCCAGCATTTT.

Turning to this clonotype: The junction differs from germline at one of its ends, possibly a read error. The genes are TRBV20-1 and TRBJ2-1, with TRBD2 matching 9 bases. This CDR3 comprises 14 residues. Germline V lookup: CDR1 DFQATT, CDR2 SNEGSKA (reference sequence). In nucleotides, the CDR3 is TGCAGTGTTAGACCTAGCGGGGCCCACAATGAGCAGTTCTTC. It encodes CSVRPSGAHNEQFF.

In this sample, this clonotype turned up many times. V and J are TRBV9 and TRBJ2-7; 7 bases align to TRBD2. The length of the CDR3 is 14 residues. J gave up 3 bases and V 9 bases, and 12 bases lay outside the gene matches. CDR1 is SGDLS, CDR2 YYNGEE, per germline. DNA for the CDR3: TGTGCCAAGACTAGCAGGTCTGCAGGCTACGAGCAGTACTTC. Translated: CAKTSRSAGYEQYF.

This clonotype showed up many times. V usage is TRBV12-3 or TRBV12-4 and J usage is TRBJ2-3; D not certain. This CDR3 comprises 11 residues. Trimming cost V 6 bases and J 7 bases, with 8 bases left between them. CDR3 DNA: TGTGCCAGCAGGCTTAGGAATACGCAGTATTTT. Translated, it gives CASRLRNTQYF.

This chain's CDR3 is CASSSLAASSYNEQFF. DNA for the CDR3: TGTGCCAGCAGTTCTCTAGCGGCCAGCTCCTACAATGAGCAGTTCTTC. The genes are TRBV27 and TRBJ2-1, with 7 bases lining up with TRBD2. V shed 4 bases, J shed 0 bases, and the junction held 6 bases outside the gene matches. Germline assignment: CDR1 MNHEY and CDR2 SMNVEV (reference sequence). This CDR3 contains 16 residues.